Below are 22 T cell receptor beta chains sequenced from a single sample in a study of T-cell reconstitution after alpha-beta-depleted transplantation in children. Unique molecular identifiers were incorporated during preparation of the TCRbeta library. A single record per CDR3 protein comes from TCRdb applying MiXCR to the PCR reads. The sample has more than 450,000 distinct CDR3 sequences, 15% to 20% seen once; the top ten hold about 3.1%. The material was PBMCs from the stem cell graft donor, obtained from the stem cell graft. Every receptor here comes from a human donor who donated a stem cell graft to a child with acute lymphoblastic leukemia.

This clonotype has just a few counts. The rearrangement links TRBV3-1 to TRBJ2-1, with D tentatively TRBD2 (5 bases). Trimming left V 3 bases short and J 9 bases short, with 27 bases between. The CDR3 totals 18 residues. Germline lookup yields CDR1 LGHDT and CDR2 YNNKEL (reference sequence). In nucleotides, the CDR3 is TGTGCCAGCAGCCAGGCCCTCCTCGGACCCGTCCTAGGAGGTGAGCAGTTCTTC. This codes for CASSQALLGPVLGGEQFF.

This clonotype was seen ten or more times. The chain employs TRBV10-3 and TRBJ2-3; 9 bases align to TRBD1. The CDR3 is made up of 15 amino acids. The trim removed 6 bases at V and 2 bases at J, leaving 6 bases unmatched. Germline-derived CDR1 and CDR2 are ENHRY and SYGVKD. CDR3 in amino acids: CAIRDRGQATDTQYF. The CDR3 nucleotides are TGTGCCATCAGGGACAGGGGTCAGGCCACAGATACGCAGTATTTT.

The table lists this clonotype with many counts. J is TRBJ1-3 and V is TRBV20-1, with D hard to call. The V gene lost 6 bases and the J gene lost 8 bases, with 17 bases spanning the gap. Germline loops: CDR1 DFQATT, CDR2 SNEGSKA (reference sequence). This CDR3 has 13 amino acids. The CDR3 DNA reads TGCAGTGCGGGGAATCCACCCGTGGACACCATATATTTT. Its translation is CSAGNPPVDTIYF.

The chain couples TRBV30 to TRBJ2-3; the match to TRBD1 covers 7 bases. The CDR3 sequence is 15 residues long. CDR1 and CDR2 from the germline V gene are GTSNPN and SVGIG (reference sequence). Unmatched junction bases numbered 7, after V lost 0 bases and J lost 4 bases. The CDR3 reads CAWSVRRQGPDTQYF. In DNA, the CDR3 is TGTGCCTGGAGTGTACGCAGACAGGGCCCAGATACGCAGTATTTT.

This chain links TRBV29-1 with TRBJ2-7, with a possible D match to TRBD2 (6 bases). Trimming cost V 4 bases and J 10 bases, with 14 bases left between them. This CDR3 contains 11 residues. The germline V gene has CDR1 SQVTM and CDR2 ANQGSEA. CDR3 coding DNA: TGCAGCGTTGTGGCGGGGCAGGGCCAGTACTTC. Its protein product is CSVVAGQGQYF.

This clonotype occurred once. At one boundary the junction diverges from the germline segment, which might be a read error. The rearrangement links TRBV12-3 or TRBV12-4 to TRBJ1-2, with D hard to call. The CDR3 spans 11 residues. CDR3 sequence reads: CASSAGYGDTF. CDR3 DNA: TGTGCCAGCTCGGCAGGCTATGGCGACACCTTC.

This clonotype was observed many times. This chain links TRBV12-3 or TRBV12-4 with TRBJ1-1, with D possibly matching TRBD1 (6 bases). V shed 4 bases and J shed 4 bases, with 10 bases lying between them. The CDR3 length is 13 residues. CDR3 amino acids: CASSWSGATEAFF. The CDR3, as DNA: TGTGCCAGCAGTTGGTCGGGGGCCACTGAAGCTTTCTTT.

The V gene is TRBV29-1, the J gene TRBJ1-2; 11 bases agree with TRBD1. The CDR3 extends over 15 amino acids. J was trimmed by 2 bases and V by 7 bases; bases with no gene match: 9. The germline V gene has CDR1 SQVTM and CDR2 ANQGSEA. Written as DNA, the CDR3 is TGCAGCGCACCTGGACAGGGGGCCTCGAACTATGGCTACACCTTC. Translation gives CSAPGQGASNYGYTF.

This clonotype has a handful of counts. The chain uses TRBV7-7 and TRBJ2-5; the D is unclear. The CDR3 is 13 residues long. Germline V CDR1 and CDR2: SSHAT, FNYEAQ (reference sequence). Trimming took off 3 bases at V and 2 bases at J, with 7 bases between the two ends. Here the CDR3 DNA reads TGTGCCAGCAGCTTGGCACAGCAAGAGACCCAGTACTTC. Translated: CASSLAQQETQYF. Looking up the rest from reference TRBV7-7 and TRBJ2-5 gives the full variable domain: GAGVSQSPRYKVTKRGQDVTLRCDPISSHATLYWYQQALGQGPEFLTYFNYEAQPDKSGLPSDRFSAERPEGSISTLTIQRTEQRDSAMYRCASSLAQQETQYFGPGTRLLVL.

The chain employs TRBV12-3 or TRBV12-4 and TRBJ2-1; TRBD2 matches at 12 bases. The CDR3 is 17 residues long. Trimming took 1 base from V and 7 from J; bases not matched to a gene: 8. Here the CDR3 reads CASSLGRLAGGDNEQFF. CDR3 nucleotide sequence: TGTGCCAGCAGTTTAGGGAGGCTAGCGGGAGGGGATAATGAGCAGTTCTTC.

The CDR3 region has the DNA TGTGCCAGCGGGGCCTGTCGTAGGACTAGCGGGGGGGGGACAGATACGCAGTATTTT. It yields the protein CASGACRRTSGGGTDTQYF. The chain couples TRBV12-3 or TRBV12-4 to TRBJ2-3, with 15 bases aligning to TRBD2. There are 19 residues in the CDR3. V trimming: 8 bases; J trimming: 3 bases; junction bases outside the gene matches: 15.

This clonotype has a handful of counts. The chain combines TRBV5-1 with TRBJ1-2, with 7 bases aligning to TRBD1. V was clipped by 0 bases and J by 4 bases; unmatched bases: 6. Germline V gene sequence: CDR1 SGHRS, CDR2 YFSETQ. This CDR3 has 15 residues. The CDR3 sequence is CASSLAPTGSYGYTF. CDR3 DNA sequence: TGCGCCAGCAGCTTGGCCCCGACAGGGTCCTATGGCTACACCTTC.

The chain joins TRBV5-1 to TRBJ2-2, with no clear D. In germline, CDR1 is SGHRS, CDR2 YFSETQ. Trimming took 7 bases from V and 4 from J, leaving 8 bases between them. CDR3 length equals 12 residues. In nucleotides, the CDR3 is TGCGCCAGCGAGATCGGCACCGGGGAGCTGTTTTTT. Translated, it gives CASEIGTGELFF.

V gene TRBV7-6 combines with J gene TRBJ2-7, with D possibly matching TRBD1 (5 bases). The germline CDR1 and CDR2 sequences are SGHVS and FNYEAQ. This CDR3 has 15 residues. The V gene lost 5 bases and the J gene lost 1 base, with 15 bases spanning the gap. The CDR3 protein is CASSLKTGRSYEQYF. The CDR3 DNA follows: TGTGCCAGCAGCCTAAAAACAGGTCGGTCCTACGAGCAGTACTTC.

The J gene is TRBJ2-7, the V gene TRBV20-1; possibly TRBD2 for D (9 bases). Per the germline V gene, CDR1 is DFQATT and CDR2 is SNEGSKA (reference sequence). V lost 3 bases and J 4 bases, leaving 25 bases between the germline ends. This CDR3 comprises 17 residues. The CDR3, as DNA: TGCAGTGCTAGTGCCAGGGGGCCTAGCGGGATTGGGTACGAGCAGTACTTC. Its protein product is CSASARGPSGIGYEQYF.

The rearrangement joins TRBV29-1 to TRBJ1-6; 7 nucleotides line up with TRBD1. CDR1 SQVTM and CDR2 ANQGSEA come from the germline V gene. V shed 6 bases and J 7 bases; nucleotides not matched to a gene: 3. The CDR3 length is 12 residues. The chain's CDR3 is CSVQQGNSPLHF. CDR3 bases: TGCAGCGTGCAACAGGGGAATTCACCCCTCCACTTT.

The J gene is TRBJ1-1, the V gene TRBV12-3 or TRBV12-4; 9 bases align to TRBD1. The CDR3 has 15 residues. V lost 6 bases and J lost 4; bases outside the gene matches: 9. CDR3 coding DNA: TGTGCCAGCAGGGACCGGGACAGGGTTTCCACTGAAGCTTTCTTT. This sequence encodes CASRDRDRVSTEAFF.

There are a few counts of this clonotype. The rearrangement joins TRBV5-6 to TRBJ1-4; TRBD1 might be the D (5 bases). Germline V gives CDR1 SGHDT, CDR2 YYEEEE. The CDR3 length is 14 residues. With 2 bases removed from V and 5 bases from J, the gap between germline ends came to 10 bases. CDR3 in amino acids: CASSFNRRNEKLFF. The DNA for the CDR3 is TGTGCCAGCAGCTTTAACAGGCGGAATGAAAAACTGTTTTTT.

V gene TRBV5-1 combines with J gene TRBJ2-1, with 12 bases fitting TRBD2. The germline V gene encodes CDR1 SGHRS and CDR2 YFSETQ. The length of the CDR3 is 16 residues. J lost 7 bases, V lost 0 bases, and 5 bases had no gene match. The CDR3 here is CASSLVMTSGSNEQFF. In DNA, the CDR3 is TGCGCCAGCAGCTTGGTTATGACTAGCGGGAGTAATGAGCAGTTCTTC.

The chain links TRBV5-1 to TRBJ1-1; no definite D call. The V end lost 5 bases, the J end lost 7 bases, and 15 bases lay between the germline ends. Germline loops: CDR1 SGHRS, CDR2 YFSETQ. The CDR3 extends over 13 amino acids. Here the CDR3 DNA reads TGCGCCAGCAGAGGTCCGGGAACGGATGAAGCTTTCTTT. It encodes CASRGPGTDEAFF.

The CDR3 bases are TGTGCCAGCAGCTTACTAGGCGGGGAGCAGTTCTTC. This translates into CASSLLGGEQFF. The V and J genes are TRBV5-6 and TRBJ2-1, with D maybe TRBD2 (5 bases). Trimming stripped 2 bases from V and 10 bases from J, with 10 bases between. CDR1 and CDR2 (germline): SGHDT, YYEEEE. This CDR3 is 12 amino acids long.

This clonotype was seen more than once but under ten times. This chain connects TRBV7-9 to TRBJ2-1; the match to TRBD2 covers 9 bases. Per the germline V gene, CDR1 is SEHNR and CDR2 is FQNEAQ (reference sequence). CDR3 length: 16 amino acids. The V and J ends lost 7 bases and 1 base, in that order; junction bases with no gene match: 8. CDR3 in DNA: TGTGCCAGCACCGAAAATAGCGGGAGATCCTACAATGAGCAGTTCTTC. The encoded protein is CASTENSGRSYNEQFF.